Listed below are T cell receptor beta chains from one sample, sequenced in a study of shared clonotypes between healthy human individuals. Using immunoSEQ multiplex PCR, the repertoire was profiled, and TCRdb retains in-frame clones only, with some absent. The table lists roughly 2.5 million clones, around 90% of them singletons. Sequences were obtained from naive CD4+ T cells sorted from blood. Every receptor here comes from a man younger than 35 in good health. CDR3s include the opening cysteine and the closing phenylalanine or tryptophan. D genes are given only for firm matches. The size field is filled for only some rows; it gives once, few, many or a size class.

clone_size d_call j_call v_call cdr3_aa cdr3_nt
- - TRBJ2-5 TRBV5-4 CASSSVGGTETQYF TGTGCCAGCAGCTCTGTGGGGGGTACGGAGACCCAGTACTTC
- - TRBJ2-7 TRBV27 CASSLVGGPIYEQYF TGTGCCAGCAGCCTCGTCGGGGGCCCTATCTACGAGCAGTACTTC
- - TRBJ2-3 TRBV6-1 CASILRTTSTDTQYF TGTGCCAGCATACTCAGGACGACTAGCACAGATACGCAGTATTTT
- TRBD1 TRBJ2-7 TRBV19 CASSIFGQGRYEQYF TGTGCCAGTAGTATTTTCGGACAGGGAAGATACGAGCAGTACTTC
- TRBD1 TRBJ1-4 TRBV5-1 CASSSTGALGEKLFF TGCGCCAGCAGTTCGACAGGGGCCTTGGGGGAAAAACTGTTTTTT
- TRBD1 TRBJ1-5 TRBV2 CASTQGRGRQPQHF TGTGCCAGCACTCAAGGGAGGGGGCGTCAGCCCCAGCATTTT
- TRBD1 TRBJ2-7 TRBV19 CASSSTGGSEQYF TGTGCCAGTAGTTCCACAGGGGGCTCCGAGCAGTACTTC
- - TRBJ2-2 TRBV4-1 CASSQDSTSGELFF TGCGCCAGCAGCCAAGATAGCACATCCGGGGAGCTGTTTTTT
- TRBD2 TRBJ2-2 TRBV9 CASSAIAGNTGELFF TGTGCCAGCAGCGCGATAGCGGGGAACACCGGGGAGCTGTTTTTT
- TRBD1 TRBJ2-3 TRBV29-1 CSVGMGQLSTDTQYF TGCAGCGTGGGGATGGGACAGCTTAGCACAGATACGCAGTATTTT
- - TRBJ1-5 TRBV15 CATSRDQVELAPQHF TGTGCCACCAGCAGAGATCAGGTAGAGCTGGCGCCCCAGCATTTT
- TRBD2 TRBJ2-1 TRBV27 CASSRTSGTSGRNEQFF TGTGCCAGCAGTCGAACCTCCGGGACTAGCGGTCGCAATGAGCAGTTCTTC
- - TRBJ1-6 TRBV6-1 CASSGRGSNPRGLSPLHF TGTGCCAGCAGTGGTAGGGGAAGTAACCCCAGGGGATTGTCACCCCTCCACTTT
- - TRBJ2-3 TRBV5-8 CASSRGLVPSTDTQYF TGTGCCAGCAGCCGCGGCCTGGTTCCTAGCACAGATACGCAGTATTTT
- - TRBJ1-5 TRBV18 CASSPESAYNQPQHF TGTGCCAGCTCACCAGAGAGCGCCTATAATCAGCCCCAGCATTTT
once TRBD1 TRBJ1-2 TRBV5-1 CASSPRQGVGNYGYTF TGCGCCAGCAGCCCACGACAGGGGGTCGGGAACTATGGCTACACCTTC
- - TRBJ2-1 TRBV6-5 CARPIAASSYNEQFF TGTGCCAGACCCATAGCGGCGAGCTCCTACAATGAGCAGTTCTTC
- TRBD2 TRBJ2-1 TRBV4-3 CASSQFRPASGSRDNEQFF TGCGCCAGCAGCCAATTCAGGCCGGCTAGCGGGAGCAGGGACAATGAGCAGTTCTTC
- TRBD1 TRBJ1-2 TRBV5-1 CASSLEGTGAYGYTF TGCGCCAGCAGCTTGGAAGGGACAGGGGCCTATGGCTACACCTTC
once - TRBJ2-1 TRBV16 CASSPLDSSYNEQFF TGTGCCAGCAGCCCCCTGGACAGCTCCTACAATGAGCAGTTCTTC
- TRBD2 TRBJ2-2 TRBV6-5 CAVRGGGQNTGELFF TGTGCCGTCCGGGGCGGGGGGCAGAACACCGGGGAGCTGTTTTTT
- - TRBJ1-2 TRBV10-3 CAISDVGSYGYTF TGTGCCATCAGTGATGTCGGATCCTATGGCTACACCTTC
- - TRBJ2-5 TRBV30 CAWSVGGTQETQYF TGTGCCTGGAGCGTCGGGGGCACCCAAGAGACCCAGTACTTC
- - TRBJ1-2 TRBV5-1 CASSLGQIGYGYTF TGCGCCAGCAGCTTGGGCCAAATCGGCTATGGCTACACCTTC
- TRBD1 TRBJ2-7 TRBV9 CASSSGQGSYEQYF TGTGCCAGCAGCTCGGGACAGGGTTCCTACGAGCAGTACTTC
- - TRBJ2-2 TRBV28 CASSLRGGGEGTGELFF TGTGCCAGCAGTTTACGAGGAGGGGGCGAGGGCACCGGGGAGCTGTTTTTT
- - TRBJ1-3 TRBV5-4 CASSLKGAGNTIYF TGTGCCAGCAGCTTGAAGGGTGCTGGAAACACCATATATTTT
- - TRBJ1-1 TRBV10-1 CASSPSRGTEAFF TGCGCCAGCAGTCCCTCCCGGGGCACTGAAGCTTTCTTT
- - TRBJ1-6 TRBV28 CASSYGTRFQALHF TGTGCCAGCAGTTACGGGACCCGATTTCAAGCCCTCCACTTT
- TRBD1 TRBJ1-5 TRBV9 CASSLQGDQPQHF TGTGCCAGCAGCTTGCAGGGGGATCAGCCCCAGCATTTT
- - TRBJ2-7 TRBV4-3 CASSQGDRAPEQYF TGCGCCAGCAGCCAAGGAGACCGGGCCCCCGAGCAGTACTTC
- TRBD1 TRBJ2-5 TRBV23-1 CASSHPPPDRGWETQYF TGCGCCAGCAGTCACCCCCCTCCCGACAGGGGCTGGGAGACCCAGTACTTC
once - TRBJ1-2 TRBV5-1 CASSPRRQSYGYTF TGCGCCAGCAGCCCACGTCGACAGTCCTATGGCTACACCTTC
- TRBD1 TRBJ1-2 TRBV18 CASSHGTDYGYTF TGTGCCAGCTCACACGGGACAGACTATGGCTACACCTTC
few - TRBJ1-1 TRBV2 CASSWGDTEAFF TGTGCCAGCAGCTGGGGGGACACTGAAGCTTTCTTT
- TRBD2 TRBJ2-7 TRBV15 CATVLELGLAGGPNEQYF TGTGCCACCGTTCTGGAGCTAGGACTAGCGGGAGGGCCCAACGAGCAGTACTTC
- TRBD1 TRBJ1-1 TRBV9 CASSPDQGARTEAFF TGTGCCAGCAGCCCAGACCAGGGGGCGAGGACTGAAGCTTTCTTT
- - TRBJ2-2 TRBV6-1 CASTGAGTGELFF TGTGCCAGCACTGGGGCGGGCACCGGGGAGCTGTTTTTT
- TRBD2 TRBJ2-7 TRBV18 CASSPLGGTYYEQYF TGTGCCAGCTCACCACTGGGGGGGACTTATTACGAGCAGTACTTC
- TRBD2 TRBJ2-1 TRBV5-1 CASSPGTSGYNEQFF TGCGCCAGCAGCCCTGGGACTAGCGGGTACAATGAGCAGTTCTTC
- - TRBJ2-5 TRBV19 CASTGGRDKQETQYF TGTGCCAGTACCGGTGGACGGGACAAACAAGAGACCCAGTACTTC
- TRBD1 TRBJ2-7 TRBV2 CATLPPGQGFYEQYF TGTGCCACCCTTCCACCGGGACAGGGTTTCTACGAGCAGTACTTC
- - TRBJ2-7 TRBV6-4 CASKLRPPYEQYF TGTGCCAGCAAGTTGCGTCCCCCCTACGAGCAGTACTTC
- - TRBJ2-3 TRBV5-6 CASSLEMGSSTDTQYF TGTGCCAGCAGCTTGGAAATGGGTAGTAGCACAGATACGCAGTATTTT
- - TRBJ2-5 TRBV7-2 CASSLVRAPQETQYF TGTGCCAGCAGCTTAGTGCGTGCGCCGCAAGAGACCCAGTACTTC
- - TRBJ1-1 TRBV6-5 CASTGGMNTEAFF TGTGCCAGCACGGGCGGGATGAACACTGAAGCTTTCTTT
- TRBD1 TRBJ2-6 TRBV5-8 CASSRTGGDGANVLTF TGTGCCAGCAGCCGAACAGGGGGCGATGGGGCCAACGTCCTGACTTTC
- TRBD1 TRBJ1-4 TRBV5-1 CASRGDSAPREKLFF TGCGCCAGCAGGGGGGACAGTGCCCCCAGGGAAAAACTGTTTTTT
- - TRBJ2-6 TRBV18 CASSLQGSGANVLTF TGTGCCAGCTCACTTCAGGGGTCTGGGGCCAACGTCCTGACTTTC
- - TRBJ2-1 TRBV30 CAWSVLQSSYNEQFF TGTGCCTGGAGTGTACTTCAGTCCTCCTACAATGAGCAGTTCTTC
- - TRBJ1-1 TRBV7-9 CASSLVGLNTEAFF TGTGCCAGCAGCTTAGTGGGTCTGAACACTGAAGCTTTCTTT
- - TRBJ2-7 TRBV5-3 CARSRPRWVSAYEQYF TGTGCCAGAAGCCGGCCAAGGTGGGTAAGCGCCTACGAGCAGTACTTC
- TRBD2 TRBJ2-1 TRBV11-2 CASSTMGAGGEQFF TGTGCCAGCAGCACAATGGGAGCGGGAGGTGAGCAGTTCTTC
- TRBD2 TRBJ2-2 TRBV27 CASSLSASGGTGELFF TGTGCCAGCAGTTTATCGGCTAGCGGGGGTACCGGGGAGCTGTTTTTT
- TRBD1 TRBJ1-1 TRBV28 CASSPRTGTLGRYPEAFF TGTGCCAGCAGTCCGAGGACAGGAACACTTGGACGGTATCCTGAAGCTTTCTTT
- - TRBJ2-2 TRBV12-5 CADRRDIFTGELFF TGTGCTGACCGACGGGACATCTTCACCGGGGAGCTGTTTTTT
- - TRBJ2-5 TRBV16 CASARTDQETQYF TGTGCCAGTGCCCGGACAGACCAAGAGACCCAGTACTTC
once - TRBJ1-2 TRBV30 CAWSRQASYGYTF TGTGCCTGGAGCAGGCAAGCCTCCTATGGCTACACCTTC
- - TRBJ2-7 TRBV7-8 CASSSQTETYEQYF TGTGCCAGCAGCTCACAGACAGAGACGTACGAGCAGTACTTC